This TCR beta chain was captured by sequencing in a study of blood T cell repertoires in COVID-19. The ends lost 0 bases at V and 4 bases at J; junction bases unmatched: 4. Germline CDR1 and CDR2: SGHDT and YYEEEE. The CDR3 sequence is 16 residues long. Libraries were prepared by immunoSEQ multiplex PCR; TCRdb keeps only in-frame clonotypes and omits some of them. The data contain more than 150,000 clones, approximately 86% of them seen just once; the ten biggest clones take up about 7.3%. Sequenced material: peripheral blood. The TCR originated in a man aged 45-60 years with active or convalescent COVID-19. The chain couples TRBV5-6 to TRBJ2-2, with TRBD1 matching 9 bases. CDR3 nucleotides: TGTGCCAGCAGCTTGGGGGACAGGGAGAGCACCGGGGAGCTGTTTTTT. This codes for CASSLGDRESTGELFF. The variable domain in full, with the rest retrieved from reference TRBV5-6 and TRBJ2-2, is DAGVTQSPTHLIKTRGQQVTLRCSPKSGHDTVSWYQQALGQGPQFIFQYYEEEERQRGNFPDRFSGHQFPNYSSELNVNALLLGDSALYLCASSLGDRESTGELFFGEGSRLTVL.